Below, 22 T cell receptor beta chains from the same sample are listed, as sequenced in a study of cytomegalovirus exposure and HLA in healthy donors. Primers for the PCR totalled 60 Vbeta and 13 Jbeta. Clones were sequenced by immunoSEQ multiplex PCR, and TCRdb holds only the in-frame ones, with some missing. This sample has some 120,000 clones; around three quarters occur once, and the top ten carry 2.5% to 3%. Sequencing was done on a sample of PBMCs. These receptors were collected from a woman in her late teens or twenties in good health and CMV-seropositive.

The rearrangement joins TRBV30 to TRBJ2-1; 7 bases are a match to TRBD2. The CDR3 totals 15 residues. V gave up 4 bases and J gave up 4 bases; unmatched junction bases: 10. The germline gives CDR1 GTSNPN, CDR2 SVGIG (reference sequence). The CDR3 protein is CAWIWKAGAYNEQFF. For the CDR3, the DNA is TGTGCCTGGATCTGGAAGGCGGGAGCTTACAATGAGCAGTTCTTC. Looking up the rest from reference TRBV30 and TRBJ2-1 gives the full variable domain: SQTIHQWPATLVQPVGSPLSLECTVEGTSNPNLYWYRQAAGRGLQLLFYSVGIGQISSEVPQNLSASRPQDRQFILSSKKLLLSDSGFYLCAWIWKAGAYNEQFFGPGTRLTVL.

CDR3 nucleotides: TGTGCCAGCAGCTTAGATGGGCAGAATCAGCATTTT. Its protein product is CASSLDGQNQHF. The genes are TRBV11-2 and TRBJ1-5; D is unresolved. With 0 bases removed from V and 13 bases from J, the gap between germline ends came to 10 bases. From germline, CDR1 is SGHAT and CDR2 FQNNGV. The CDR3 length is 12 residues.

The V and J genes are TRBV10-3 and TRBJ2-5; 10 bases match TRBD2. CDR3 length: 15 residues. The germline V gene encodes CDR1 ENHRY and CDR2 SYGVKD. V trimming: 3 bases; J trimming: 0 bases; junction bases outside the gene matches: 1. CDR3 DNA: TGTGCCATCAGTGACGGGACTAGCGACCAAGAGACCCAGTACTTC. Its translation: CAISDGTSDQETQYF.

Here the CDR3 reads CASSRLAGTDTQYF. CDR3 coding DNA: TGTGCCAGCAGTCGACTAGCGGGCACAGATACGCAGTATTTT. The chain carries TRBV6-5 and TRBJ2-3; 9 positions match TRBD2. V lost 5 bases, J lost 1 base, and 1 base stayed unmatched. CDR1 MNHEY and CDR2 SVGAGI come from the germline V gene. The CDR3 runs to 14 residues.

This rearrangement joins TRBV30 to TRBJ2-7; D gene uncertain. CDR1 is GTSNPN and CDR2 is SVGIG in the germline V gene (reference sequence). Trimming removed 0 bases from V and 3 bases from J, with 3 bases in between. The CDR3 extends over 11 amino acids. The CDR3 region is CAWSVRYEQYF. The CDR3 DNA reads as TGTGCCTGGAGTGTCCGCTACGAGCAGTACTTC.

The chain recombines TRBV5-1 with TRBJ2-1, with 7 bases lining up with TRBD2. V was pared by 2 bases and J by 9 bases, with 11 bases of the junction left unmatched. The CDR3 is 15 amino acids. From germline, CDR1 is SGHRS and CDR2 YFSETQ. CDR3 sequence (DNA): TGCGCCAGCAGCTTCACTAGCGTCCGTGGTGGTGAGCAGTTCTTC. Encoded protein: CASSFTSVRGGEQFF.

This rearrangement joins TRBV4-1 to TRBJ1-4; D perhaps matches TRBD1 (5 bases). CDR3 length equals 17 residues. Germline CDR1 is MGHRA and CDR2 is YSYEKL. V was trimmed by 3 bases and J by 3 bases, leaving 17 bases between them. The CDR3 reads CASSHDTRVSANEKLFF. In DNA form, the CDR3 reads TGCGCCAGCAGCCATGACACCAGGGTTTCTGCTAATGAAAAACTGTTTTTT.

This chain connects TRBV7-8 to TRBJ1-2, with unresolved D. V lost 1 base, J lost 6 bases, and 12 bases lay in between. This CDR3 spans 14 amino acids. In germline, CDR1 is SGHVS, CDR2 FQNEAQ. DNA for the CDR3: TGTGCCAGCAGCTTAGTGTCGCAGGCAGATGGCTACACCTTC. As protein: CASSLVSQADGYTF.

The chain recombines TRBV28 with TRBJ2-5; TRBD1 matches at 10 bases. Trimming cost V 8 bases and J 2 bases; bases outside gene matches: 8. Germline loops: CDR1 MDHEN, CDR2 SYDVKM. The length of the CDR3 is 15 residues. The CDR3 nucleotides are TGTGCCAGCCGATTAACGGGACAGGGGCAAGAGACCCAGTACTTC. The encoded protein is CASRLTGQGQETQYF.

This clone was detected only a few times. The chain couples TRBV10-3 to TRBJ2-5; 10 bases fit TRBD2. Germline V lookup: CDR1 ENHRY, CDR2 SYGVKD. The CDR3 sequence is 16 residues long. V was clipped by 4 bases and J by 2 bases; unmatched bases: 7. CDR3: CAISVTSGIGQETQYF. Here the CDR3 DNA reads TGTGCCATCAGTGTCACTAGCGGGATAGGGCAAGAGACCCAGTACTTC.

The chain is built from TRBV28 and TRBJ2-2, with D perhaps matching TRBD1 (6 bases). Per the germline V gene, CDR1 is MDHEN and CDR2 is SYDVKM. The CDR3 spans 17 residues. Trimming took 5 bases from V and 0 from J, leaving 16 bases between them. The CDR3 nucleotides read TGTGCCAGCAGTCCCCCGGACAGTTATTCGAACACCGGGGAGCTGTTTTTT. Its translation: CASSPPDSYSNTGELFF.

This chain uses TRBV5-4 with TRBJ1-2, with 9 nucleotides matching TRBD1. Germline V gene sequence: CDR1 SGHNT, CDR2 YYREEE (reference sequence). V shed 3 bases, J shed 6 bases, and the junction held 3 bases outside the gene matches. The CDR3 has 13 amino acids. The chain's CDR3 is CASSYTGGDGYTF. The CDR3 DNA reads as TGTGCCAGCAGCTATACAGGGGGCGATGGCTACACCTTC.

The CDR3, as DNA: TGTGCCAGCAGCTTAAAGGGGACAGCTGGAAACACCATATATTTT. This sequence encodes CASSLKGTAGNTIYF. This chain connects TRBV7-3 to TRBJ1-3, with TRBD1 matching 7 bases. Trimming removed 1 base from V and 2 bases from J; junction bases left unmatched: 2. The CDR3 consists of 15 residues. Germline V gene lookup returns CDR1 SGHTA and CDR2 FQGTGA.

The genes are TRBV30 and TRBJ2-7, with 8 bases fitting TRBD1. Trimming at V came to 0 bases and at J to 9 bases, leaving 1 base not matched to a gene. Germline CDR1 reads GTSNPN; CDR2 reads SVGIG (reference sequence). This CDR3 comprises 11 residues. CDR3 sequence (DNA): TGTGCCTGGAGTGTCGGGACAGGGCAGTACTTC. This translates into CAWSVGTGQYF.

The chain employs TRBV5-1 and TRBJ2-7; D remains ambiguous. Trimming took 0 bases from V and 0 from J, leaving 7 bases between them. Germline CDR1 reads SGHRS; CDR2 reads YFSETQ. There are 14 residues in the CDR3. CDR3 loop: CASSLGAYSYEQYF. The DNA of the CDR3 is TGCGCCAGCAGCTTGGGCGCGTACTCCTACGAGCAGTACTTC.

The chain has TRBV14 and TRBJ2-7, with a possible D match to TRBD1 (5 bases). Germline V gene lookup returns CDR1 SGHDN and CDR2 FVKESK. The CDR3 runs to 15 residues. V lost 3 bases and J lost 4, with 16 bases in between. CDR3 coding DNA: TGTGCCAGCAGCCAGCGCACAACAGGAATTTACGAGCAGTACTTC. Protein: CASSQRTTGIYEQYF.

The CDR3 loop is CASSQLAGDSIEQFF. In nucleotides, the CDR3 is TGTGCCAGCTCACAACTAGCGGGGGATTCAATTGAGCAGTTCTTC. The chain has TRBV18 and TRBJ2-1, with 11 bases identical to TRBD2. The CDR3 covers 15 residues. V was clipped by 4 bases and J by 9 bases; unmatched bases: 8. CDR1 KGHSH and CDR2 LQKENI come from the germline V gene.

V usage is TRBV30 and J usage is TRBJ2-7; a weak D match, TRBD2 (6 bases). The CDR3 has 14 amino acids. CDR1 and CDR2 (germline): GTSNPN, SVGIG (reference sequence). Trimming shortened V by 3 bases and J by 3 bases, and 15 bases separated the two germline ends. CDR3 in amino acids: CAWSWDFGGYEQYF. The CDR3 DNA sequence: TGTGCCTGGAGCTGGGACTTCGGCGGCTACGAGCAGTACTTC.

The chain links TRBV14 to TRBJ1-1; 8 bases match TRBD1. The CDR3 consists of 13 residues. From germline, CDR1 is SGHDN and CDR2 FVKESK. Trimming took 0 bases from V and 9 from J; bases not matched to a gene: 3. CDR3 residues: CASSQDTGGKAFF. The DNA for the CDR3 is TGTGCCAGCAGCCAAGACACAGGGGGGAAAGCTTTCTTT.

V and J are TRBV6-6 and TRBJ1-1; D remains unclear. The CDR3 is 14 residues long. V shed 5 bases and J shed 0 bases, with 10 bases lying between them. Germline V CDR1 and CDR2: MNHNY, SVGAGI (reference sequence). CDR3 DNA: TGTGCCAGCAGTCCCCTCGGGATGAACACTGAAGCTTTCTTT. Translation gives CASSPLGMNTEAFF.

The J gene is TRBJ2-7, the V gene TRBV27; 8 bases are a match to TRBD2. The V gene's germline CDR1 is MNHEY and CDR2 SMNVEV (reference sequence). CDR3 length: 14 amino acids. V gave up 5 bases and J gave up 2 bases; unmatched junction bases: 5. In nucleotides, the CDR3 is TGTGCCAGCAGTAGAAGACTAGCGACCTACGAGCAGTACTTC. This encodes CASSRRLATYEQYF.

This chain connects TRBV9 to TRBJ2-7, with TRBD1 matching 7 bases. CDR3 length equals 17 residues. Germline V CDR1 and CDR2: SGDLS, YYNGEE. V dropped 3 bases and J dropped 3; count of bases not matched to a gene: 15. The CDR3 region has the DNA TGTGCCAGCAGCGCCCCTCGGACCGGGACAGAGTTCTACGAGCAGTACTTC. Protein product: CASSAPRTGTEFYEQYF.